The present TCR beta chain was sequenced within a study of blood T cells in healthy people across ages. Whole-study findings and limits: Diversity was estimated from one million T cells, and these estimates were considered underestimates.

The table lists this clonotype with a few counts. The target antigen is unknown. This CDR3 comprises 12 residues. Trimming stripped 8 bases from V and 0 bases from J, with 9 bases between. Germline assignment: CDR1 SQVTM and CDR2 ANQGSEA. Next came a second PCR, run for about 7 to 12 cycles, which used a sample-barcoded 5' primer along with a J-beta primer mix. TCRdb reprocessed the 5' RACE reads with MiXCR, giving one entry per CDR3 protein. The sample yields about 1,400,000 distinct CDR3 sequences, around 55% seen once. The rearrangement joins TRBV29-1 to TRBJ2-3; D not certain. The sample was blood. This sequence originates from a man between 18 and 35 years old in good health. CDR3 bases: TGCAGCCATGAAGGGAGCACAGATACGCAGTATTTT. Translation: CSHEGSTDTQYF.